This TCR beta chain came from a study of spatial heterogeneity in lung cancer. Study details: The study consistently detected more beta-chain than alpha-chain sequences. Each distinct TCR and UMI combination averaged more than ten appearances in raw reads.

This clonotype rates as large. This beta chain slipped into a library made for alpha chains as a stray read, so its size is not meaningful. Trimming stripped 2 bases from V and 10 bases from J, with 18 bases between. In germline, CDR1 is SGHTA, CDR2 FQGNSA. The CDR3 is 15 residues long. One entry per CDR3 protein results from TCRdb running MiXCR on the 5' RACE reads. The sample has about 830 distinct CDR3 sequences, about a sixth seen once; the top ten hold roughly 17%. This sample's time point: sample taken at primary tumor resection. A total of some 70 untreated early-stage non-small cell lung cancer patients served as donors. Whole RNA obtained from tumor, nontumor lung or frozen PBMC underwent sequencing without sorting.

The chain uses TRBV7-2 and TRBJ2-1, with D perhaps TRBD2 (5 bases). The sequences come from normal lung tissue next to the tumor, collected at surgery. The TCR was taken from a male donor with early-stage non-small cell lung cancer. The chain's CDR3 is CASSLSPSPWTEQFF. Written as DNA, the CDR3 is TGTGCCAGCAGCTTATCCCCTAGCCCGTGGACGGAGCAGTTCTTC.